This T cell receptor beta chain was retrieved from a study of Ad26.COV2.S vaccination and SARS-CoV-2 variants. The CDR3 has 15 amino acids. Germline V gene lookup returns CDR1 SGHTA and CDR2 FQGNSA. Trimming took off 3 bases at V and 4 bases at J, with 13 bases between the two ends. Study-wide results and limits: Substantial response breadth was reportedly seen for spike-specific CD8+ and CD4+ T cells after vaccination.

Worth noting for this clone: The target antigen is unknown.

The treatment here: around 19 received Ad26.COV2.S at low or high dose, single or two shots; five or six received placebo; per-sample allocation not given. Day 63 following the first vaccine or placebo injection was when the samples were taken. Generated by immunoSEQ multiplex PCR, the TCRdb table keeps only in-frame clones and is missing some. The table records about 350,000 clones, about 89% of them present only once. The source material was peripheral blood, sampled in a trial of Ad26.COV2.S vaccine versus placebo. This sequence was found in a person between 18 and 65 years old who received the Ad26.COV2.S COVID-19 vaccine or a placebo. V usage is TRBV7-2 and J usage is TRBJ2-1, with TRBD1 as a possible D gene (5 bases). The CDR3 DNA is TGTGCCAGCAGCTTCCCCGACAGACCATACAATGAGCAGTTCTTC. Translated, it gives CASSFPDRPYNEQFF.